This entry features one T cell receptor beta chain sequence. The J segment lost 6 bases and the V segment lost 6 bases, leaving 9 bases of the junction unmatched. This CDR3 region has 15 residues. CDR1 and CDR2 (germline): MNHEY, SVGAGI. These data are taken from a study of blood T cell repertoires in COVID-19. Study overall: In each case, the material was cDNA or gDNA derived from T cells, B-cell-depleted T cells, or PBMCs.

Libraries were prepared by immunoSEQ multiplex PCR; TCRdb keeps only in-frame clonotypes and omits some of them. Here the sample spans more than 250,000 clones, 65% to 90% being singletons. Participant ages covered roughly 18 to 90 years across about two dozen US areas. Cohort placement rested on clinical history that participants reported themselves. Two consecutive negative NP/OP PCR tests, clearance, or resolved symptoms defined Cohort 3 recovery. V gene TRBV6-5 combines with J gene TRBJ1-2; 11 bases line up with TRBD1. This receptor was taken from a woman between 18 and 29 years old who had recovered from COVID-19. Specimen: PBMCs or T cells enriched from blood (not recorded which). CDR3 in amino acids: CASRLNWDRGDGYTF. The CDR3 nucleotides read TGTGCCAGCAGACTAAACTGGGACAGGGGGGATGGCTACACCTTC.